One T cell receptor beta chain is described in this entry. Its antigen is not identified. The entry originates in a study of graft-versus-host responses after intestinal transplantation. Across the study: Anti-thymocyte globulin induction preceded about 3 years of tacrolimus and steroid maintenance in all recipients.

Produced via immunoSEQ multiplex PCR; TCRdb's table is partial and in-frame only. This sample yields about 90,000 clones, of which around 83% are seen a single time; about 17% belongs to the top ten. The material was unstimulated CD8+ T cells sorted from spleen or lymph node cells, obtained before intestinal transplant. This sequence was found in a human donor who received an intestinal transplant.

CDR3 in amino acids: CASSLMGTGGYGYTF. Here the CDR3 DNA reads TGTGCCAGCAGTTTAATGGGGACAGGGGGCTATGGCTACACCTTC. This chain uses TRBV28 with TRBJ1-2; 11 bases are shared with TRBD1. Germline V gene lookup returns CDR1 MDHEN and CDR2 SYDVKM. The CDR3 contains 15 residues. The V gene end was trimmed by 2 bases and the J gene end by 4 bases; junction bases not matched to a gene: 3.